This T cell receptor beta chain was recovered during a study of T cell repertoires in aging, cancer and after chemotherapy (dated by TCRdb to about 2019). About the study as a whole: Donors spanned six age groups from 30 or younger to 70 or older, with at least three individuals per group. Control TCR repertoires from healthy donors were recorded over several months to years, and clear clonal overlap was observed across re-sampling. Roughly 9 million TCR reads were contained in the full dataset. To examine immunoaging and T cell reconstitution after chemotherapy, the study profiled TCR beta repertoires in peripheral blood from healthy donors and cancer patients. The cohort comprised 200 to 250 cancer patients, over 90 with hematological and 124 with solid cancers, plus 95 healthy donors as a reference group.

Summary of the overall study and its limitations: In healthy donors, the drop in TCR diversity with age came mainly from a loss of richness, whereas in cancer patients a loss of evenness also played a part. Compared with age-matched healthy donors, untreated patients with either hematological or solid cancers had significantly lower TCR diversity in the blood along with higher clonality. The authors noted that the repertoire data do not allow conclusions about immunological memory after chemotherapy. Median generation probability increased over the chemotherapy interval in both cancer cohorts, suggesting repertoire reconstitution through rebound thymic output.

Instead of sorted cells or RNA, genomic DNA extracted from peripheral blood served as the source for amplifying TCR beta rearrangements. Using a mixed TRB-A/B primer pool, multiplex touch-down PCR amplified rearranged TRB sequences covering the V, D and J segments. Illumina adapters and sample indices were attached to the amplicons through two consecutive PCR reactions run with Phusion HS II polymerase. Amplicons were gel-purified using the NucleoSpin Gel and PCR Clean-up kit and were subsequently checked with Qubit and an Agilent 2100 Bioanalyzer. Sequencing of libraries was carried out on an Illumina MiSeq in 600-cycle, single-indexed, paired-end runs. The authors processed their data as follows. Processing of the TRB sequences was carried out with MiXCR versions 2.12 and 3.0.5. Each unique CDR3 nucleotide sequence was treated as one clone, and only productive sequences with two or more reads were kept. Repertoire metrics included Shannon diversity, evenness, clonality (one minus evenness), and alpha-parameterized diversity profiles from alpha 0 to 5. The IGoR algorithm was used to calculate generation probabilities for clones in the paired samples taken before and after chemotherapy. TCRdb applied fastp at Q25 and MiXCR to the public reads, then kept only in-frame beta chains. Duplicate CDR3 protein sequences are folded into a single record with the most common DNA and genes. Clone size and V and J calls follow TCRdb, not the original study. The sample table contains approximately 11,000 distinct CDR3 sequences; only one count was recorded for more than 25% of them. Approximately 3.4% of the sample is taken by the ten largest.

V loses 5 bases at its end and J loses 4 bases; junction bases beyond the gene matches: 6. The germline V gene provides CDR1 SGHAT and CDR2 FQNNGV. The CDR3 starts with the cysteine, ends with the phenylalanine, and has 14 residues. The retained sequence is limited to the CDR3, 42 bases, with the frame set at the first base. This clonotype appeared a few times. Its antigen remains unidentified. Base-call qualities are not available, and no considerably larger clone is one nucleotide away. The sequencing sample was made of blood. The source of this sequence is a human donor in good health. The chain links TRBV11-2 with TRBJ2-5, with 8 bases matching TRBD1. CDR3 protein: CASSDRGLGETQYF. The bases are TGTGCCAGCAGCGACAGGGGTTTGGGAGAGACCCAGTACTTC.